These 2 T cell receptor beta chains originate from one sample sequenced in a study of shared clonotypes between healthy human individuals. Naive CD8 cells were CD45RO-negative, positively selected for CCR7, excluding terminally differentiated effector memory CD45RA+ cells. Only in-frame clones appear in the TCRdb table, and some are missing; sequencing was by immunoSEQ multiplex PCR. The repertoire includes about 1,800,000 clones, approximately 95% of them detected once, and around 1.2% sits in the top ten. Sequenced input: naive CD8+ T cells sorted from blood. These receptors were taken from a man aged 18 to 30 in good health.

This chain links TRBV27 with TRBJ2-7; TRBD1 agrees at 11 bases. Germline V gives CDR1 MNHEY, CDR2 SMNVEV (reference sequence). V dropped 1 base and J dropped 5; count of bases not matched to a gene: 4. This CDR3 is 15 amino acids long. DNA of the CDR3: TGTGCCAGCAGTTTATATAGGACAGGGGGCGACGAGCAGTACTTC. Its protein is CASSLYRTGGDEQYF.

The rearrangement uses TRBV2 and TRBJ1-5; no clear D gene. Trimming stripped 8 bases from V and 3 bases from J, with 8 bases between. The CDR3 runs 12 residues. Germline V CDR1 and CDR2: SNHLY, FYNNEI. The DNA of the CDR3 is TGTGCCAGCTCTACAGACAATCAGCCCCAGCATTTT. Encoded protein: CASSTDNQPQHF.